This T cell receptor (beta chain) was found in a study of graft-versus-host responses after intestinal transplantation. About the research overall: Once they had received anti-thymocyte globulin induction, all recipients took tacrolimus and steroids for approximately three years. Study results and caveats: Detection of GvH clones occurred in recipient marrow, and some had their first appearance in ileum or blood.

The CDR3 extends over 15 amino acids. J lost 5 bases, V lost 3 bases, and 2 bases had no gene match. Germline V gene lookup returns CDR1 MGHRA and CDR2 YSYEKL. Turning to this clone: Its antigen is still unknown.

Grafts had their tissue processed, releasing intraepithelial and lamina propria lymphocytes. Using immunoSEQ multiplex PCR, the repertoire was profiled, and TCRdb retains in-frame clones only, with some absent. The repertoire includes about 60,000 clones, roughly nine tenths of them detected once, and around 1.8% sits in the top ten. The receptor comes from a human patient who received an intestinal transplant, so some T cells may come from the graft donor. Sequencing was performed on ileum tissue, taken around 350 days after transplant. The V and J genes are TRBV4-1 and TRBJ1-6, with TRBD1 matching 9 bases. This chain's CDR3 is CASSHRTGDNSPLHF. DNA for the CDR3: TGCGCCAGCAGCCACCGGACAGGGGATAATTCACCCCTCCACTTT.